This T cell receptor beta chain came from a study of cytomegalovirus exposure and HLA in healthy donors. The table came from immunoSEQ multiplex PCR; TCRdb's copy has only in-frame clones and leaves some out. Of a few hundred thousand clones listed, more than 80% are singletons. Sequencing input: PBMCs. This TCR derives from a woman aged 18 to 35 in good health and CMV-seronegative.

The CDR3 is CATTTSGSYEQYF. CDR3 coding DNA: TGTGCCACCACGACTAGCGGGAGCTACGAGCAGTACTTC. The chain couples TRBV13 to TRBJ2-7, with 12 bases lining up with TRBD2. The CDR3 is made up of 13 amino acids. Germline CDR1 reads PRHDT; CDR2 reads FYEKMQ (reference sequence). Trimming at V came to 10 bases and at J to 3 bases, leaving 4 bases not matched to a gene.